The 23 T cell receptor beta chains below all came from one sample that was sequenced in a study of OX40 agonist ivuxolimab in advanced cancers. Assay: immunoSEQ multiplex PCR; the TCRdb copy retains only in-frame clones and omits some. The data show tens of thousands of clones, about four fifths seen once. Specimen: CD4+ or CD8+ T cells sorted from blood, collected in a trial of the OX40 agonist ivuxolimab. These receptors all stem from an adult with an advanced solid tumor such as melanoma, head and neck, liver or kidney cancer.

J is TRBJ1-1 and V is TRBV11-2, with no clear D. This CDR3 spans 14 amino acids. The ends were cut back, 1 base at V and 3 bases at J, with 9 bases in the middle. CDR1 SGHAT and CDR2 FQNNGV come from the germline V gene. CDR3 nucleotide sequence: TGTGCCAGCAGCTTAGGGCTGCGGGACACTGAAGCTTTCTTT. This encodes CASSLGLRDTEAFF.

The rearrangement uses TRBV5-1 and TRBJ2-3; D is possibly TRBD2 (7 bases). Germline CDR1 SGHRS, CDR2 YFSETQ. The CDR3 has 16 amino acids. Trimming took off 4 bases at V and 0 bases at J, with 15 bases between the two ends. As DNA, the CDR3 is TGCGCCAGCAGCGCCAGGGGAGGGGATAGCACAGATACGCAGTATTTT. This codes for CASSARGGDSTDTQYF.

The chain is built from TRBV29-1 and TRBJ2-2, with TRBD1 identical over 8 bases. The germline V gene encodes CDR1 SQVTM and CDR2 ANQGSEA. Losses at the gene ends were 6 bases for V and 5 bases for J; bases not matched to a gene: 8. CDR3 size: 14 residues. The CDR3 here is CSVPDRGRTGELFF. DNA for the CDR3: TGCAGCGTCCCAGACAGGGGCAGGACCGGGGAGCTGTTTTTT.

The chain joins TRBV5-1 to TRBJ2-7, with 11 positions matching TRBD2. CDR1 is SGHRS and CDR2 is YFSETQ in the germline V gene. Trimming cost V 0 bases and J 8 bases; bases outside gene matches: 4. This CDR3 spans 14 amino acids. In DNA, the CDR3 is TGCGCCAGCAGCTTGGTACTAGCGGGAGACCAGCAGTACTTC. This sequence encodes CASSLVLAGDQQYF.

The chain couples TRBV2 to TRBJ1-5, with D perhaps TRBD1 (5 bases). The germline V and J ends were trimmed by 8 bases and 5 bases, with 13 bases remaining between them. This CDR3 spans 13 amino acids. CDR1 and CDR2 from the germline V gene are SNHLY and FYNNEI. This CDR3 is CASRGRADQPQHF. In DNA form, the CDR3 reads TGTGCCAGCCGGGGGAGGGCGGATCAGCCCCAGCATTTT.

The CDR3 region has the DNA TGCGCCAGCAGCCAGGACAGGGCTGAAGCTTTCTTT. It is translated as CASSQDRAEAFF. The chain recombines TRBV5-1 with TRBJ1-1; 8 bases are shared with TRBD1. CDR1 and CDR2 from the germline V gene are SGHRS and YFSETQ. Trimming took 4 bases from V and 6 from J; bases not matched to a gene: 2. CDR3 length: 12 residues.

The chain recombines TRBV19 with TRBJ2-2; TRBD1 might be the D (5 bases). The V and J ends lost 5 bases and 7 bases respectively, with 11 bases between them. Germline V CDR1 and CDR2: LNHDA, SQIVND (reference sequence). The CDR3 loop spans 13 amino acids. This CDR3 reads CASSAQGGGELFF. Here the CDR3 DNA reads TGTGCCAGTAGTGCCCAGGGTGGCGGGGAGCTGTTTTTT.

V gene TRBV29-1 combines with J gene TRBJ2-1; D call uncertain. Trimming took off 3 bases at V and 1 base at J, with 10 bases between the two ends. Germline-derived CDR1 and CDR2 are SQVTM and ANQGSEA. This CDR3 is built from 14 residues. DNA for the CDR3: TGCAGCGTTGATGTGATCGGGTCCTACAATGAGCAGTTCTTC. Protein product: CSVDVIGSYNEQFF.

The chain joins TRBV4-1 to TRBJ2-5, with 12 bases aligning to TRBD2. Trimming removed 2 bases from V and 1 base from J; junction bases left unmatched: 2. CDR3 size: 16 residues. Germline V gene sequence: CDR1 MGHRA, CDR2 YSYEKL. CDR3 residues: CASSQTSGGPQETQYF. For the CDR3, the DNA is TGCGCCAGCAGCCAAACTAGCGGGGGGCCCCAAGAGACCCAGTACTTC.

CDR3 coding DNA: TGCGCCAGCAGCCAGGGTGTTCGTGTGGGAGAGACCCAGTACTTC. It specifies CASSQGVRVGETQYF. The chain recombines TRBV4-3 with TRBJ2-5; D remains unclear. The CDR3 is 15 amino acids. Germline CDR1 LGHNA, CDR2 YSLEER. Trimming took 3 bases from V and 4 from J, leaving 15 bases between them.

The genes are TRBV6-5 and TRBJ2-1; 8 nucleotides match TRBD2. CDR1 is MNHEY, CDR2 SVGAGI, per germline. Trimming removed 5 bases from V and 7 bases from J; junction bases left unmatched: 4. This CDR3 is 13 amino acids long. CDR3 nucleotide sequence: TGTGCCAGCAGTACCGGGGGGGTTAATGAGCAGTTCTTC. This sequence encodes CASSTGGVNEQFF.

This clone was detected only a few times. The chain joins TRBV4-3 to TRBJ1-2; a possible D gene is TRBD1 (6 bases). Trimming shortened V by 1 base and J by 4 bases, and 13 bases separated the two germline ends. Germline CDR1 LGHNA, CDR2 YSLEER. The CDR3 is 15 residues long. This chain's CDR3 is CASSQAYRDSYGYTF. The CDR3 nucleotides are TGCGCCAGCAGCCAAGCTTACAGGGACTCCTATGGCTACACCTTC.

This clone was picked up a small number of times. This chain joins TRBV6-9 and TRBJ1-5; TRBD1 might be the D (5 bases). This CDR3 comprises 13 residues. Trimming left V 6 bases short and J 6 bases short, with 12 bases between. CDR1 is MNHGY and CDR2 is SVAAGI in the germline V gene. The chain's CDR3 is CASRRQGSQPQHF. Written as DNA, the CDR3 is TGTGCCAGCAGAAGGCAGGGAAGTCAGCCCCAGCATTTT.

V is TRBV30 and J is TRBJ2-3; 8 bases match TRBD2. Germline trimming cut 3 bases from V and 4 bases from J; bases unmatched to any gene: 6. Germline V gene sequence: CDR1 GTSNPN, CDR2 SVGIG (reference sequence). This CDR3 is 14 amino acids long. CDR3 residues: CAWSFSLAADTQYF. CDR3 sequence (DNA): TGTGCCTGGAGCTTTTCACTAGCGGCAGATACGCAGTATTTT.

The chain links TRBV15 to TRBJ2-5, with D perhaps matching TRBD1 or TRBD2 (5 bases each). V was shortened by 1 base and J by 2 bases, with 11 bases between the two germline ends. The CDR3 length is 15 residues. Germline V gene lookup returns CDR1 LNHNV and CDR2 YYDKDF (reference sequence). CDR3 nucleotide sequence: TGTGCCACCAGCAGAGGGTCGGGACCTCAAGAGACCCAGTACTTC. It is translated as CATSRGSGPQETQYF.

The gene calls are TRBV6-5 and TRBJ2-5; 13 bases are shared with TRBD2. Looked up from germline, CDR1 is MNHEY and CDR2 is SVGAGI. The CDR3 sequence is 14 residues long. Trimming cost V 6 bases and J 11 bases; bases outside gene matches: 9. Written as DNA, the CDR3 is TGTGCCAGCAGCCGACGGACTAGCGGGGGAGAGCAGTACTTC. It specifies CASSRRTSGGEQYF.

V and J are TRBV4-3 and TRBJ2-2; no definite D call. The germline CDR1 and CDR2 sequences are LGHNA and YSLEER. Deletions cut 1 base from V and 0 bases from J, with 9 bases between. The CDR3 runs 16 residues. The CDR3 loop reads CASSQVALSNTGELFF. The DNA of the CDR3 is TGCGCCAGCAGCCAAGTCGCCCTATCGAACACCGGGGAGCTGTTTTTT.

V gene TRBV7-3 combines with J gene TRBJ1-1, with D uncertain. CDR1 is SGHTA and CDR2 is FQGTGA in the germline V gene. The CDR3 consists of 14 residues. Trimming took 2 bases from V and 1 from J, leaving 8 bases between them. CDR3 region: CASSLLAGNTEAFF. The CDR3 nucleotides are TGTGCCAGCAGCTTACTAGCAGGGAACACTGAAGCTTTCTTT. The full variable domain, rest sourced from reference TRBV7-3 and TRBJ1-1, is GAGVSQTPSNKVTEKGKYVELRCDPISGHTALYWYRQSLGQGPEFLIYFQGTGAADDSGLPNDRFFAVRPEGSVSTLKIQRTERGDSAVYLCASSLLAGNTEAFFGQGTRLTVV.

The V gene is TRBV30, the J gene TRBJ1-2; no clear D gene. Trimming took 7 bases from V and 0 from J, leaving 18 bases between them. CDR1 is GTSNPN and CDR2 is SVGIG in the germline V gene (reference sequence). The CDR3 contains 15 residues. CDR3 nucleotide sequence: TGTGCCTTTCACGGTGCAGAATTCACTAACTATGGCTACACCTTC. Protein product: CAFHGAEFTNYGYTF.

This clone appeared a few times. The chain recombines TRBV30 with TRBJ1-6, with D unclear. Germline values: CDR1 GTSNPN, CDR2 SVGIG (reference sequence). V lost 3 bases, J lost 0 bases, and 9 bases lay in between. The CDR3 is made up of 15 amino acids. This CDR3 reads CAWSEESSYNSPLHF. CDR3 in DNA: TGTGCCTGGAGCGAGGAGAGCTCCTATAATTCACCCCTCCACTTT.

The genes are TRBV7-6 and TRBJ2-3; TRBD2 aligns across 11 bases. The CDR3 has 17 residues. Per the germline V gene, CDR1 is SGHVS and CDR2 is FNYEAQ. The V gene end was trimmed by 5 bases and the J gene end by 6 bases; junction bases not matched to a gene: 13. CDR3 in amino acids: CASSPRVAGGPRDTQYF. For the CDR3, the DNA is TGTGCCAGCAGCCCCAGGGTAGCGGGGGGGCCGAGGGATACGCAGTATTTT.

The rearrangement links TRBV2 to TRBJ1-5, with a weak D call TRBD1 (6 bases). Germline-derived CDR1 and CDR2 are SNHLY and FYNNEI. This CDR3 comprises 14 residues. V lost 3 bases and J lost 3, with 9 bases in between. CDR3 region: CASSDRGLNQPQHF. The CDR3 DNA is TGTGCCAGCAGTGACAGGGGTCTCAATCAGCCCCAGCATTTT.

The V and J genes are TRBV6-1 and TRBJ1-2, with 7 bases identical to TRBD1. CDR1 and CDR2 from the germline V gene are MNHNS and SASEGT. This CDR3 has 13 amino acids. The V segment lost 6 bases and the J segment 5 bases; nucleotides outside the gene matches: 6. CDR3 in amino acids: CASSPGTVYGYTF. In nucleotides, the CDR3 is TGTGCCAGCAGCCCGGGGACAGTATATGGCTACACCTTC.